The 5 T cell receptor beta chains listed next were all sequenced from one sample in a study of OX40 agonist ivuxolimab in advanced cancers. Receptor amplification or capture employed the immunoSEQ multiplex PCR assay. TCRdb retrieved this table from immuneACCESS and kept in-frame rearrangements only. Not all clones are present; in checked studies, unresolved V genes account for under half, and no reason is known for the remainder. The sample table shows about 55,000 clones, and 89% are seen once. The top ten hold 9% to 15% of the sample. Sequencing was performed on CD4+ or CD8+ T cells sorted from blood, taken in a trial of the OX40 agonist ivuxolimab. Source of these receptors: an adult with an advanced solid tumor such as melanoma, head and neck, liver or kidney cancer.

This chain joins TRBV28 and TRBJ2-2, with 7 bases matching TRBD1. The CDR3 sequence is 14 residues long. After removal of 8 bases from V and 5 bases from J, the junction contained 8 bases not matched to a gene. Germline CDR1 MDHEN, CDR2 SYDVKM. The CDR3 sequence is CASGDREYTGELFF. CDR3 DNA: TGTGCCAGCGGAGACAGGGAGTATACCGGGGAGCTGTTTTTT.

The chain links TRBV19 to TRBJ2-1; D possibly corresponds to TRBD2 (6 bases). V dropped 5 bases and J dropped 2 bases, with 7 bases sitting between them. CDR1 LNHDA and CDR2 SQIVND come from the germline V gene (reference sequence). CDR3 length: 13 residues. The CDR3 loop is CASSAGPYNEQFF. The CDR3 coding sequence is TGTGCCAGTAGTGCGGGACCCTACAATGAGCAGTTCTTC. Drawing the rest from reference TRBV19 and TRBJ2-1, the complete variable domain is DGGITQSPKYLFRKEGQNVTLSCEQNLNHDAMYWYRQDPGQGLRLIYYSQIVNDFQKGDIAEGYSVSREKKESFPLTVTSAQKNPTAFYLCASSAGPYNEQFFGPGTRLTVL.

The rearrangement links TRBV4-1 to TRBJ1-1; a weak D match, TRBD1 (6 bases). The CDR3 contains 15 residues. The V gene lost 4 bases and the J gene lost 0 bases, with 12 bases spanning the gap. Germline V gene lookup returns CDR1 MGHRA and CDR2 YSYEKL. This CDR3 is CASSLSGQLNTEAFF. The CDR3 coding sequence is TGCGCCAGCAGCCTTTCAGGACAGTTGAACACTGAAGCTTTCTTT.

The chain uses TRBV5-1 and TRBJ2-3, with D possibly being TRBD1 or TRBD2 (7 bases each). Trimming took off 4 bases at V and 2 bases at J, with 20 bases between the two ends. The germline V gene has CDR1 SGHRS and CDR2 YFSETQ. The CDR3 contains 17 residues. CDR3 in amino acids: CASSQGEGAINTDTQYF. The CDR3 bases are TGCGCCAGCAGCCAGGGGGAGGGGGCGATCAACACAGATACGCAGTATTTT.

The rearrangement uses TRBV28 and TRBJ2-2, with a possible D match to TRBD2 (6 bases). Trimming stripped 4 bases from V and 4 bases from J, with 10 bases between. CDR1 MDHEN and CDR2 SYDVKM come from the germline V gene. CDR3 length equals 14 residues. The CDR3: CASSYRDFTGELFF. CDR3 coding DNA: TGTGCCAGCAGTTACCGGGACTTCACCGGGGAGCTGTTTTTT. The full variable domain, its missing parts supplied by reference TRBV28 and TRBJ2-2, is DVKVTQSSRYLVKRTGEKVFLECVQDMDHENMFWYRQDPGLGLRLIYFSYDVKMKEKGDIPEGYSVSREKKERFSLILESASTNQTSMYLCASSYRDFTGELFFGEGSRLTVL.